The source of this T cell receptor (beta chain) is a study of shared clonotypes between healthy human individuals. As for the study in general: Donors had three CD4 naive, three CD4 memory, two CD8 naive and one CD8 memory plate apiece.

Study-wide points: It was observed that 5% to 6.5% of naive CD4 clonotypes were shared across a few donors. Tissues were not sampled, only blood, and their repertoires likely differ.

Naivety among CD8 cells was defined by CD45RO negativity and positive CCR7 selection, thereby excluding terminally differentiated effector memory CD45RA+ cells. There were only Caucasian adults among the donors, and all lived in Nashville, Tennessee. Profiling relied on immunoSEQ multiplex PCR, and the TCRdb table lists in-frame clones only, not all of them. The table lists about 2.1 million clones, more than 85% of them singletons. V was shortened by 1 base and J by 1 base, with 16 bases between the two germline ends. CDR3 size: 16 residues. Germline V lookup: CDR1 GTSNPN, CDR2 SVGIG (reference sequence). A note on this clone: The antigen is not known.

The TCR comes from a man aged 18 to 35 in good health. Some clones in this sample may be carry-over from other donors' samples. Sequencing was carried out using naive CD8+ T cells from PBMCs. The chain has TRBV30 and TRBJ1-1, with a weak D call TRBD1 (6 bases). CDR3 loop: CAWSAPRDRWNTEAFF. The CDR3 coding sequence is TGTGCCTGGAGTGCCCCCCGCGACAGGTGGAACACTGAAGCTTTCTTT.